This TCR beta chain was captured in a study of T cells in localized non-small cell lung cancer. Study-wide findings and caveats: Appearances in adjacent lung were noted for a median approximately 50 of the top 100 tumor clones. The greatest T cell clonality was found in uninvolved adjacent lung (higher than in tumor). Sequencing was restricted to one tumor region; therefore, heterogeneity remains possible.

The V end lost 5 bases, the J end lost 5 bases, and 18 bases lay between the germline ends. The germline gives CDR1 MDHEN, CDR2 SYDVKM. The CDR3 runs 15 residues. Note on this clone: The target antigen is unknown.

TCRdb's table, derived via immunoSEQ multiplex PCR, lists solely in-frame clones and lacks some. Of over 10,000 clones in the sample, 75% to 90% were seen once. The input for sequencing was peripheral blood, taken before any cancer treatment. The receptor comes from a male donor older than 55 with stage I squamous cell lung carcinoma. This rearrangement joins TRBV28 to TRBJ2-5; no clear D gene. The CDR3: CASSISGDRSETQYF. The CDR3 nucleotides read TGTGCCAGCAGTATAAGTGGAGATAGGTCCGAGACCCAGTACTTC.